This T cell receptor (beta chain) was recorded in a study of shared clonotypes between healthy human individuals. Here immunoSEQ multiplex PCR was the method, and the copy in TCRdb shows in-frame clones only, minus some. The sample shows over 1.4 million clones, approximately 96% of them seen only once. There are 14 residues in the CDR3. Germline CDR1 and CDR2: SEHNR and FQNEAQ (reference sequence). Trimming took 4 bases from V and 4 from J, leaving 13 bases between them. The TCR sequence derives from a man aged 25 to 45 in good health. The sample was naive CD4+ T cells sorted from blood. The subset is: CD45RA+ positively selected. J is TRBJ1-1 and V is TRBV7-9; D ambiguous. The CDR3 spells CASSSPGVGTEAFF. CDR3 bases: TGTGCCAGCAGCTCTCCCGGGGTAGGCACTGAAGCTTTCTTT.